The present T cell receptor (beta chain) was sequenced within a study of vaccination and CD4 T cells after COVID-19. About the study: Stimulation of cells relied on overlapping spike peptides derived from SARS-CoV-2, HCoV-NL63, HCoV-OC43 and HCoV-229E. Study-level points and caveats: Convalescent patients showed a median around 90% of reactive clones that were seen only post-vaccination.

Trimming removed 4 bases at V and 5 bases at J, with 19 bases between. The CDR3 sequence is 16 residues long. Germline loops: CDR1 LNHDA, CDR2 SQIVND (reference sequence). Treatment in this sample: roughly 10-day PBMC culture with coronavirus spike peptide pools or control peptides (ViraFEST assay). Using peptide pools, antigen-specific T cells were expanded in ViraFEST before TCRs were sequenced. Regarding this clonotype: What it recognizes is unknown.

Cultured CD4+ T cell DNA was sequenced using the Oncomine TCR Beta short-read assay. TCRdb reanalysed the PCR reads using MiXCR and keeps one entry per CDR3 protein. The table lists 7,500 to 10,000 distinct CDR3 sequences, under 70% of them singletons. The source of this sequence is a human donor who had recovered from COVID-19. The V call is TRBV19, the J call TRBJ2-3; a possible D gene is TRBD1 (5 bases). Sequencing was performed on CD4+ T cells from blood, cultured in vitro. The CDR3 spells CASSNPRVGAQDTQYF. In nucleotides, the CDR3 is TGTGCCAGTAGTAATCCCCGAGTAGGGGCTCAAGATACGCAGTATTTT.